The 27 T cell receptor beta chains presented below share a single source sample, sequenced in a study of shared clonotypes between healthy human individuals. Naive CD8 cells lacked CD45RO, underwent positive selection for CCR7 and left out terminally differentiated effector memory CD45RA+ cells. Sequencing used immunoSEQ multiplex PCR; TCRdb keeps in-frame clones, though not all of them. The table records about 870,000 clones, around 92% of them present only once. The specimen sequenced was naive CD8+ T cells sorted from blood. The receptors stem from a young man in good health.

This clone was detected only once. The genes are TRBV27 and TRBJ1-5; possibly TRBD1 for D (5 bases). This CDR3 region has 17 residues. V shed 2 bases and J shed 7 bases, with 21 bases lying between them. Germline V CDR1 and CDR2: MNHEY, SMNVEV (reference sequence). In DNA, the CDR3 is TGTGCCAGCAGTTTAGCCCCGGGACCCCCGGCGGGGCAGCCCCAGCATTTT. Its protein is CASSLAPGPPAGQPQHF.

This clone showed up just a few times. This chain links TRBV25-1 with TRBJ1-5; TRBD1 agrees at 8 bases. The CDR3 runs to 16 residues. V lost 4 bases to trimming and J lost 3 bases; unmatched junction nucleotides: 8. Germline loops: CDR1 MGHDK, CDR2 SYGVNS. The chain's CDR3 is CASSGPDRGPNQPQHF. CDR3 in DNA: TGTGCCAGCAGTGGACCAGACAGGGGTCCCAATCAGCCCCAGCATTTT.

This clone showed up many times. The chain employs TRBV7-9 and TRBJ2-1; perhaps TRBD2 as D (6 bases). The CDR3 extends over 15 amino acids. Per germline, CDR1 SEHNR and CDR2 FQNEAQ (reference sequence). V lost 5 bases, J lost 8 bases, and 19 bases lay in between. In nucleotides, the CDR3 is TGTGCCAGCAGCCCTGGGGGGATACGTTTGCATGAGCAGTTCTTC. It codes for CASSPGGIRLHEQFF.

The chain has TRBV2 and TRBJ2-3; 12 nucleotides match TRBD2. CDR1 and CDR2 from the germline V gene are SNHLY and FYNNEI. V was clipped by 4 bases and J by 6 bases; unmatched bases: 8. This CDR3 region has 16 residues. CDR3 region: CASSARLAGVSDTQYF. The CDR3 nucleotides read TGTGCCAGCAGTGCCAGACTAGCGGGAGTGTCGGATACGCAGTATTTT.

V and J are TRBV19 and TRBJ2-2; D perhaps matches TRBD2 (5 bases). Germline V gene data show CDR1 as LNHDA and CDR2 as SQIVND (reference sequence). The length of the CDR3 is 14 residues. Trimming removed 8 bases from V and 0 bases from J, with 10 bases in between. The CDR3 protein is CASREGTNTGELFF. The CDR3 DNA follows: TGTGCCAGTCGAGAGGGAACGAACACCGGGGAGCTGTTTTTT.

The chain recombines TRBV5-1 with TRBJ2-3; possibly TRBD1 or TRBD2 for D (5 bases each). Germline CDR1 SGHRS, CDR2 YFSETQ. V dropped 4 bases and J dropped 3 bases, with 24 bases sitting between them. The CDR3 runs 18 residues. CDR3: CASSTAIDRRTPTDTQYF. The CDR3 DNA is TGCGCCAGCAGCACGGCCATCGACCGGAGGACACCGACAGATACGCAGTATTTT. Together with reference TRBV5-1 and TRBJ2-3, the CDR3 gives the full variable domain: KAGVTQTPRYLIKTRGQQVTLSCSPISGHRSVSWYQQTPGQGLQFLFEYFSETQRNKGNFPGRFSGRQFSNSRSEMNVSTLELGDSALYLCASSTAIDRRTPTDTQYFGPGTRLTVL.

CDR3 loop: CASNNQGHYEQYF. The CDR3 DNA sequence: TGTGCCAGCAACAACCAGGGACACTACGAGCAGTACTTC. J is TRBJ2-7 and V is TRBV7-9; TRBD1 might be the D (6 bases). CDR3 length: 13 residues. Germline V gives CDR1 SEHNR, CDR2 FQNEAQ (reference sequence). V lost 7 bases and J 3 bases, leaving 13 bases between the germline ends.

The chain joins TRBV11-2 to TRBJ2-5; 11 bases are shared with TRBD2. V shed 6 bases, J shed 2 bases, and the junction held 5 bases outside the gene matches. Germline V lookup: CDR1 SGHAT, CDR2 FQNNGV. The CDR3 length is 15 residues. CDR3 DNA sequence: TGTGCCAGCAGGCTCAGACTAGCGGGACAAGAGACCCAGTACTTC. Encoded protein: CASRLRLAGQETQYF.

This rearrangement joins TRBV6-1 to TRBJ1-1; D is unclear. The length of the CDR3 is 13 residues. V was shortened by 4 bases and J by 0 bases, with 6 bases between the two germline ends. Germline loops: CDR1 MNHNS, CDR2 SASEGT. The CDR3 sequence: CASSGTMNTEAFF. The CDR3 DNA reads TGTGCCAGCAGTGGAACGATGAACACTGAAGCTTTCTTT.

The chain couples TRBV27 to TRBJ2-1; 13 positions agree with TRBD2. Germline V gene lookup returns CDR1 MNHEY and CDR2 SMNVEV (reference sequence). The CDR3 covers 15 residues. Trimming removed 5 bases from V and 5 bases from J; junction bases left unmatched: 3. The chain's CDR3 is CASSPGLAGDNEQFF. CDR3 bases: TGTGCCAGCAGTCCCGGACTAGCGGGGGACAATGAGCAGTTCTTC.

This chain uses TRBV7-9 with TRBJ2-3; 11 bases are a match to TRBD1. After removal of 5 bases from V and 7 bases from J, the junction contained 8 bases not matched to a gene. In germline, CDR1 is SEHNR, CDR2 FQNEAQ (reference sequence). This CDR3 is built from 15 residues. The CDR3 DNA is TGTGCCAGCAGCACAGGACAGGGGGCCTTCCATACGCAGTATTTT. Residues: CASSTGQGAFHTQYF.

The chain joins TRBV9 to TRBJ1-3, with D perhaps TRBD1 (5 bases). CDR1 is SGDLS and CDR2 is YYNGEE in the germline V gene. V was shortened by 0 bases and J by 0 bases, with 13 bases between the two germline ends. The CDR3 has 17 residues. The CDR3 protein is CASSVGAGTLSGNTIYF. In DNA form, the CDR3 reads TGTGCCAGCAGCGTAGGGGCGGGGACTCTCTCTGGAAACACCATATATTTT. The complete variable domain, with remaining parts taken from reference TRBV9 and TRBJ1-3, reads DSGVTQTPKHLITATGQRVTLRCSPRSGDLSVYWYQQSLDQGLQFLIQYYNGEERAKGNILERFSAQQFPDLHSELNLSSLELGDSALYFCASSVGAGTLSGNTIYFGEGSWLTVV.

The chain joins TRBV30 to TRBJ2-1; D is ambiguous. CDR3 length equals 12 residues. V lost 2 bases, J lost 6 bases, and 8 bases lay in between. Germline-derived CDR1 and CDR2 are GTSNPN and SVGIG (reference sequence). In DNA, the CDR3 is TGTGCCTGGAGTTTATTCTTCAATGAGCAGTTCTTC. Translation gives CAWSLFFNEQFF.

As regards this clone: This sample also contains other DNA sequences that code for the same CDR3. The rearrangement links TRBV27 to TRBJ1-5; TRBD1 is a possible D gene (6 bases). The CDR3 totals 14 residues. The germline V and J ends were trimmed by 6 bases and 1 base, with 10 bases remaining between them. Germline V gene lookup returns CDR1 MNHEY and CDR2 SMNVEV (reference sequence). The DNA for the CDR3 is TGTGCCAGCAGACCCGGACAGAGCAATCAGCCCCAGCATTTT. It encodes CASRPGQSNQPQHF.

The rearrangement links TRBV11-2 to TRBJ2-7; 11 bases map to TRBD2. The CDR3 runs 18 residues. Germline assignment: CDR1 SGHAT and CDR2 FQNNGV. The junction had 12 bases not matched to a gene; V was cut back by 2 bases and J by 3 bases. CDR3 protein: CASSLNPPFSGRVYEQYF. CDR3 bases: TGTGCCAGCAGCTTAAACCCCCCTTTTAGCGGGAGGGTCTACGAGCAGTACTTC.

Comment on this clone: In the same sample, other DNA sequences code for this CDR3. The chain couples TRBV4-3 to TRBJ2-1; 8 bases are shared with TRBD2. Germline CDR1 and CDR2: LGHNA and YSLEER. Trimming cost V 1 base and J 8 bases; bases outside gene matches: 7. The CDR3 sequence is 15 residues long. This CDR3 reads CASSQGLAGGDEQFF. The CDR3 nucleotides are TGCGCCAGCAGCCAAGGGCTAGCGGGTGGGGATGAGCAGTTCTTC.

V gene TRBV2 combines with J gene TRBJ2-7; maybe TRBD1 (6 bases). In germline, CDR1 is SNHLY, CDR2 FYNNEI. Trimming took 10 bases from V and 5 from J, leaving 15 bases between them. This CDR3 region has 12 residues. The CDR3: CAIRGGPHEQYF. The CDR3, as DNA: TGTGCCATCCGTGGGGGCCCCCACGAGCAGTACTTC.

The chain joins TRBV29-1 to TRBJ2-2; D is possibly TRBD2 (5 bases). This CDR3 is built from 13 residues. CDR1 and CDR2 from the germline V gene are SQVTM and ANQGSEA. Between the trimmed V and J ends, which lost 6 bases and 6 bases, there was a span of 14 bases. Here the CDR3 reads CSVGLAGSGELFF. The CDR3 bases are TGCAGCGTCGGCCTAGCTGGGTCCGGGGAGCTGTTTTTT.

The J gene is TRBJ2-1, the V gene TRBV9; a possible D gene is TRBD1 (5 bases). Per the germline V gene, CDR1 is SGDLS and CDR2 is YYNGEE. V was cut by 0 bases and J by 10 bases, with 11 bases left in between. This CDR3 contains 13 residues. CDR3: CASSVVTGREQFF. The CDR3 bases are TGTGCCAGCAGCGTAGTCACAGGACGGGAGCAGTTCTTC.

The chain uses TRBV7-9 and TRBJ2-5; TRBD1 matches at 7 bases. The V gene's germline CDR1 is SEHNR and CDR2 FQNEAQ (reference sequence). This CDR3 has 14 residues. V shed 7 bases, J shed 1 base, and the junction held 6 bases outside the gene matches. CDR3 sequence reads: CASTIGGTQETQYF. The CDR3 DNA reads as TGTGCCAGCACCATAGGGGGCACCCAAGAGACCCAGTACTTC. Drawing the rest from reference TRBV7-9 and TRBJ2-5, the complete variable domain is DTGVSQNPRHKITKRGQNVTFRCDPISEHNRLYWYRQTLGQGPEFLTYFQNEAQLEKSRLLSDRFSAERPKGSFSTLEIQRTEQGDSAMYLCASTIGGTQETQYFGPGTRLLVL.

The chain recombines TRBV19 with TRBJ2-7; perhaps TRBD1 as D (6 bases). The CDR3 sequence is 14 residues long. Looked up from germline, CDR1 is LNHDA and CDR2 is SQIVND (reference sequence). V lost 3 bases and J 2 bases, leaving 11 bases between the germline ends. The CDR3, as DNA: TGTGCCAGTAGTATTTTTGGGGGCGCCTACGAGCAGTACTTC. Encoded protein: CASSIFGGAYEQYF.

This chain joins TRBV19 and TRBJ1-1, with a tentative D call TRBD1 (5 bases). Germline-derived CDR1 and CDR2 are LNHDA and SQIVND (reference sequence). V lost 4 bases to trimming and J lost 6 bases, with 18 bases between them. This CDR3 contains 15 residues. In DNA form, the CDR3 reads TGTGCCAGTAGTAGAAAATACACGAGGGGCCCTGAAGCTTTCTTT. Protein: CASSRKYTRGPEAFF.

The chain recombines TRBV6-1 with TRBJ2-7; the D gene is possibly TRBD1 (5 bases). Looked up from germline, CDR1 is MNHNS and CDR2 is SASEGT. Deletions cut 2 bases from V and 2 bases from J, with 22 bases between. This CDR3 is 18 amino acids long. The CDR3 reads CASSESQDRHGQTYEQYF. The CDR3 region has the DNA TGTGCCAGCAGTGAATCGCAGGATCGACACGGACAAACCTACGAGCAGTACTTC.

The rearrangement links TRBV10-2 to TRBJ1-1; the match to TRBD1 covers 8 bases. J was trimmed by 2 bases and V by 8 bases; bases with no gene match: 7. Germline CDR1 WSHSY, CDR2 SAAADI. CDR3 length: 14 amino acids. The CDR3 loop is CASAKTGGNTEAFF. The CDR3 DNA follows: TGCGCCAGCGCAAAAACAGGGGGTAACACTGAAGCTTTCTTT.

V and J are TRBV5-1 and TRBJ1-4; D is ambiguous. The CDR3 loop spans 16 amino acids. The germline CDR1 and CDR2 sequences are SGHRS and YFSETQ. The V gene lost 4 bases and the J gene lost 4 bases, with 17 bases spanning the gap. CDR3 in amino acids: CASSVDSRRINEKLFF. Here the CDR3 DNA reads TGCGCCAGCAGCGTGGACTCACGGAGGATTAATGAAAAACTGTTTTTT. The complete variable domain, with remaining parts taken from reference TRBV5-1 and TRBJ1-4, reads KAGVTQTPRYLIKTRGQQVTLSCSPISGHRSVSWYQQTPGQGLQFLFEYFSETQRNKGNFPGRFSGRQFSNSRSEMNVSTLELGDSALYLCASSVDSRRINEKLFFGSGTQLSVL.

The rearrangement joins TRBV28 to TRBJ1-1; no clear D. Trimming took 4 bases from V and 6 from J, leaving 15 bases between them. CDR1 and CDR2 from the germline V gene are MDHEN and SYDVKM. The CDR3 extends over 14 amino acids. This CDR3 reads CASSSTLYLPEAFF. Here the CDR3 DNA reads TGTGCCAGCAGTTCAACACTGTACCTGCCTGAAGCTTTCTTT.

The chain has TRBV7-9 and TRBJ1-2; D ambiguous. There are 17 residues in the CDR3. Trimming pared 2 bases from V and 8 bases from J, leaving 24 bases between. Germline V CDR1 and CDR2: SEHNR, FQNEAQ (reference sequence). CDR3 bases: TGTGCCAGCAGCTTACCCCTACGACTTTCTTCGGCAGGAGGCTACACCTTC. Translating it yields CASSLPLRLSSAGGYTF.